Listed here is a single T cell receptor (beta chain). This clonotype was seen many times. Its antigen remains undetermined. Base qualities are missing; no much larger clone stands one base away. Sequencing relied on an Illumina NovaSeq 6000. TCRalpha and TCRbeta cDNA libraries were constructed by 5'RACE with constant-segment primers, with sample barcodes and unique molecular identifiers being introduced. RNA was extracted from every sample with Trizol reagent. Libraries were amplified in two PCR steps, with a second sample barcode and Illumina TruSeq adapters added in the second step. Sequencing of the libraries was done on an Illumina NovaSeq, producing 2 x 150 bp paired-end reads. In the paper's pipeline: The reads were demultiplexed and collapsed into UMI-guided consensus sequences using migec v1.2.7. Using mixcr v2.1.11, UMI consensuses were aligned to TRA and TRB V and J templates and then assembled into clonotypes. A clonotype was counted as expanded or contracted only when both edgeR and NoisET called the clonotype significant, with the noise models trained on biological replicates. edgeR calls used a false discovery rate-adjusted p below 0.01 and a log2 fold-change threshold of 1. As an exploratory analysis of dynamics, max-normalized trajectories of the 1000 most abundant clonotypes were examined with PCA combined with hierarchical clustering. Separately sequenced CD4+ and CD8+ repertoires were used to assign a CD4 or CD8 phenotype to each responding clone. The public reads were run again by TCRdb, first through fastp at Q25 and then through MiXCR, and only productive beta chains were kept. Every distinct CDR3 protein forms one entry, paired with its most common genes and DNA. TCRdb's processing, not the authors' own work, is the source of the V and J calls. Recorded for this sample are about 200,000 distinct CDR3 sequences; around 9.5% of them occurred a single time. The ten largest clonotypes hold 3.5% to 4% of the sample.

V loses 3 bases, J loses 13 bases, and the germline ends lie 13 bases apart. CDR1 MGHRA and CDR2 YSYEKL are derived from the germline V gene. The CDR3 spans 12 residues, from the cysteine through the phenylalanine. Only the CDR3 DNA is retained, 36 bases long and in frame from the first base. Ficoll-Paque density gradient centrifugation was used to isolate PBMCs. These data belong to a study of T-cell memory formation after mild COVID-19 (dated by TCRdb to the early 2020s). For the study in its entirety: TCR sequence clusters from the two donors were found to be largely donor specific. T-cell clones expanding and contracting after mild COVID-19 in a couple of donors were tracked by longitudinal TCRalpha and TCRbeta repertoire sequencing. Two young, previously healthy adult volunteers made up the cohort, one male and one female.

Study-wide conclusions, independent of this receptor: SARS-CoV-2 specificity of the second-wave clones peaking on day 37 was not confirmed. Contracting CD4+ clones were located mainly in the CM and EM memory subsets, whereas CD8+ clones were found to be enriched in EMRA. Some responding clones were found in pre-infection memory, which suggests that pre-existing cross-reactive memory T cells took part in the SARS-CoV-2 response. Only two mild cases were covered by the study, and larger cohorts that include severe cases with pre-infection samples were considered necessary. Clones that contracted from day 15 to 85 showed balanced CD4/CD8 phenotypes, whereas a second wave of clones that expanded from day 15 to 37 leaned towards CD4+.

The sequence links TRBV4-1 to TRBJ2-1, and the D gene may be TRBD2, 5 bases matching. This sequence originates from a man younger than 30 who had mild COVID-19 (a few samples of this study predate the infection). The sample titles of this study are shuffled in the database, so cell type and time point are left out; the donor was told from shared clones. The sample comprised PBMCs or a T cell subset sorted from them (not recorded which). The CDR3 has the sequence CASSHLGLLQFF. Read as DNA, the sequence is TGCGCCAGCAGCCACTTAGGACTTTTACAGTTCTTC.